This T cell receptor (beta chain) emerged from a study of T and B cells in COVID-19 patients. Regarding this clonotype: Its antigen is unknown.

Study-wide findings and caveats: Symptomatic-phase blood samples from mildly ill patients and early samples from severe cases were scarce. Clonality of TRB repertoires was high in active COVID-19; recovery brought above-healthy diversity and richness. Exclusive to the recovered cohort were some 2,300 TCR clusters, 30 to 40 of them with low generation probability.

BIOMED2 TRB-A/B primer pools were used in multiplex TRB PCR. Via MiXCR, TCRdb re-called the multiplex PCR reads, giving one row per CDR3 protein. Of around 8,000 distinct CDR3 sequences in the sample, 40% were seen once. Blood genomic DNA input for TRB amplification was roughly 220-500 ng. The source is a human donor who had recovered from COVID-19. Specimen: blood.

DNA for the CDR3: TGTGCCAGCAGCTCGAGCGGTAGCACAGATACGCAGTATTTT. Its protein product is CASSSSGSTDTQYF. The chain couples TRBV5-4 to TRBJ2-3; D possibly corresponds to TRBD2 (5 bases). Trimming took 3 bases from V and 0 from J, leaving 8 bases between them. CDR1 and CDR2 (germline): SGHNT, YYREEE (reference sequence). This CDR3 region has 14 residues.